The TCR beta chain under discussion was sequenced for a study of T cell responses to AZD1222 COVID-19 vaccine. Remarks on this clone: Antigen: not known.

General study points: Within unmutated variant regions lay the reported targets of nearly half of spike-specific TCRs. Possibly, clonal diversity was underestimated; donors were largely white British and included more females.

This CDR3 has 16 residues. V was clipped by 4 bases and J by 0 bases; unmatched bases: 4. The germline V gene encodes CDR1 LNHDA and CDR2 SQIVND (reference sequence). Assay: immunoSEQ multiplex PCR; the TCRdb copy retains only in-frame clones and omits some. The top ten hold 2.4% of the sample, which has some 130,000 clones, 75% to 90% seen once. The chain recombines TRBV19 with TRBJ2-2, with 8 bases matching TRBD1. The material was peripheral blood, obtained on day 0 of AZD1222 vaccination. The receptor was derived from an adult in good health. The CDR3 nucleotides are TGTGCCAGTAGTAGGCTGACAGGGGCGAACACCGGGGAGCTGTTTTTT. This translates into CASSRLTGANTGELFF.